This entry lists 23 T cell receptor beta chains sequenced from one sample in a study of vaccination and CD4 T cells after COVID-19. Sequencing of the DNA from cultured CD4+ T cells was carried out with the Oncomine TCR Beta short-read assay. TCRdb re-derived calls from the PCR reads in MiXCR, one entry per CDR3 protein. The sample carries about 14,000 distinct CDR3 sequences, less than 50% recorded once. What these receptors recognize is not known. The treatment: roughly ten-day PBMC culture with coronavirus spike peptide pools or control peptides (ViraFEST assay). Sequencing input: CD4+ T cells from blood, cultured in vitro. Receptors were obtained from a human donor who had recovered from COVID-19.

The chain recombines TRBV7-6 with TRBJ2-2; 7 nucleotides match TRBD1. The CDR3 spans 15 residues. In germline, CDR1 is SGHVS, CDR2 FNYEAQ. V shed 5 bases, J shed 1 base, and the junction held 4 bases outside the gene matches. CDR3 sequence: CASSLRDRNTGELFF. The CDR3 nucleotides are TGTGCCAGCAGCCTCCGGGACAGGAACACCGGGGAGCTGTTTTTT.

This chain joins TRBV19 and TRBJ2-1; a possible D gene is TRBD1 (7 bases). CDR1 and CDR2 from the germline V gene are LNHDA and SQIVND (reference sequence). This CDR3 spans 16 amino acids. The V gene lost 5 bases and the J gene lost 9 bases, with 23 bases spanning the gap. The DNA for the CDR3 is TGTGCCAGTAGTCATACAGGGGACGTGCTAGCGTTTGAGCAGTTCTTC. Encoded protein: CASSHTGDVLAFEQFF.

This chain's CDR3 is CATSRDQGGAGANVLTF. CDR3 nucleotide sequence: TGTGCCACCAGCAGAGATCAGGGTGGGGCTGGGGCCAACGTCCTGACTTTC. This rearrangement joins TRBV15 to TRBJ2-6, with a possible D match to TRBD1 (5 bases). In germline, CDR1 is LNHNV, CDR2 YYDKDF (reference sequence). This CDR3 is 17 amino acids long. Trimming removed 0 bases from V and 2 bases from J, with 11 bases in between. Filled out from reference TRBV15 and TRBJ2-6, the complete variable domain reads DAMVIQNPRYQVTQFGKPVTLSCSQTLNHNVMYWYQQKSSQAPKLLFHYYDKDFNNEADTPDNFQSRRPNTSFCFLDIRSPGLGDTAMYLCATSRDQGGAGANVLTFGAGSRLTVL.

This clonotype has more than one count but fewer than ten. V is TRBV6-5 and J is TRBJ1-5; possibly TRBD1 for D (5 bases). V lost 5 bases, J lost 6 bases, and 14 bases lay in between. Germline V CDR1 and CDR2: MNHEY, SVGAGI. The CDR3 length is 14 residues. For the CDR3, the DNA is TGTGCCAGCAGTCCCTCGAGGGGCGGTCAGCCCCAGCATTTT. Amino acids: CASSPSRGGQPQHF.

V gene TRBV5-1 combines with J gene TRBJ1-6; D possibly corresponds to TRBD1 (5 bases). Germline CDR1 SGHRS, CDR2 YFSETQ. The CDR3 spans 13 residues. V lost 10 bases, J lost 6 bases, and 14 bases lay in between. CDR3 loop: CAAARGPNSPLHF. DNA for the CDR3: TGCGCCGCCGCCCGGGGCCCTAATTCACCCCTCCACTTT.

The chain is built from TRBV20-1 and TRBJ2-5; 9 bases agree with TRBD2. CDR1 DFQATT and CDR2 SNEGSKA come from the germline V gene (reference sequence). The CDR3 loop spans 18 amino acids. V lost 5 bases to trimming and J lost 4 bases; unmatched junction nucleotides: 20. CDR3 nucleotides: TGCAGTGCTCCTAACCCCACGTCTAGCGGGAAGAATCGAGAGACCCAGTACTTC. It codes for CSAPNPTSSGKNRETQYF.

This clonotype occurred a few times. The chain carries TRBV7-6 and TRBJ1-3; 8 nucleotides agree with TRBD1. This CDR3 has 18 residues. The V gene's germline CDR1 is SGHVS and CDR2 FNYEAQ. The V segment lost 4 bases and the J segment 9 bases; nucleotides outside the gene matches: 20. The CDR3, as DNA: TGTGCCAGCAGCTCTCTTGCCCGGGACAGGTCAGGCCTAGCCACCATATATTTT. Its translation is CASSSLARDRSGLATIYF.

The CDR3 DNA reads as TGTGCCAGCAGTAAATTTGCAGGGTTCGAGACCCAGTACTTC. It yields the protein CASSKFAGFETQYF. The rearrangement joins TRBV6-1 to TRBJ2-5; weak D call: TRBD1 (5 bases). The CDR3 is made up of 14 amino acids. The V and J ends lost 5 bases and 5 bases respectively, with 15 bases between them. Germline V lookup: CDR1 MNHNS, CDR2 SASEGT.

The chain links TRBV7-9 to TRBJ2-1; tentatively, D is TRBD2 (5 bases). Germline CDR1 and CDR2: SEHNR and FQNEAQ (reference sequence). The CDR3 consists of 15 residues. Trimming removed 1 base at V and 8 bases at J, with 15 bases between. The CDR3 here is CASSLGQYDGDEQFF. As DNA, the CDR3 is TGTGCCAGCAGCTTAGGCCAGTACGACGGGGATGAGCAGTTCTTC.

The chain couples TRBV7-9 to TRBJ1-6; weak D call: TRBD1 (5 bases). The CDR3 has 16 residues. Germline assignment: CDR1 SEHNR and CDR2 FQNEAQ (reference sequence). Trimming pared 0 bases from V and 4 bases from J, leaving 10 bases between. CDR3 region: CASSLAAGSYNSPLHF. CDR3 in DNA: TGTGCCAGCAGCTTAGCGGCAGGGAGTTATAATTCACCCCTCCACTTT.

The chain links TRBV27 to TRBJ1-1; the match to TRBD1 covers 7 bases. Looked up from germline, CDR1 is MNHEY and CDR2 is SMNVEV (reference sequence). The CDR3 sequence is 15 residues long. J lost 4 bases, V lost 11 bases, and 16 bases had no gene match. The CDR3 region has the DNA TGTGCCTCTCAGGGTGGGATCAGGGGGGTCACTGAAGCTTTCTTT. It encodes CASQGGIRGVTEAFF.

The chain joins TRBV7-9 to TRBJ2-1, with D possibly matching TRBD1 (5 bases). Germline CDR1 is SEHNR and CDR2 is FQNEAQ (reference sequence). The CDR3 length is 15 residues. Between the trimmed V and J ends, which lost 5 bases and 6 bases, there was a span of 17 bases. CDR3 DNA: TGTGCCAGCAGCCGTCTGGGGCCCATTGCCAATGAGCAGTTCTTC. Protein product: CASSRLGPIANEQFF.

This clonotype showed up just a few times. This chain connects TRBV27 to TRBJ2-2, with 8 bases lining up with TRBD2. The V gene's germline CDR1 is MNHEY and CDR2 SMNVEV (reference sequence). V was pared by 4 bases and J by 7 bases, with 11 bases of the junction left unmatched. CDR3 length: 16 residues. The CDR3 protein is CASSSPITSGVGELFF. DNA of the CDR3: TGTGCCAGCAGTTCCCCAATAACTAGCGGCGTCGGGGAGCTGTTTTTT.

This clonotype showed up just a few times. V usage is TRBV2 and J usage is TRBJ1-6; D uncertain. The ends were cut back, 6 bases at V and 10 bases at J, with 13 bases in the middle. This CDR3 is 13 amino acids long. Looked up from germline, CDR1 is SNHLY and CDR2 is FYNNEI. CDR3 region: CASRDPPESPLHF. The CDR3 nucleotides read TGTGCCAGCAGGGACCCGCCGGAATCACCCCTCCACTTT.

The chain couples TRBV2 to TRBJ1-6; D is unclear. The V end lost 0 bases, the J end lost 7 bases, and 4 bases lay between the germline ends. CDR3 length equals 13 residues. Germline CDR1 and CDR2: SNHLY and FYNNEI. The CDR3 region is CASSEAENSPLHF. The CDR3 nucleotides are TGTGCCAGCAGTGAAGCGGAGAATTCACCCCTCCACTTT.

There are a few counts of this clonotype. The genes are TRBV20-1 and TRBJ2-1, with 11 bases fitting TRBD2. With 5 bases clipped from V and 5 bases from J, the junction kept 8 bases outside the gene matches. CDR3 length equals 15 residues. Per germline, CDR1 DFQATT and CDR2 SNEGSKA (reference sequence). CDR3 amino acids: CSAGDSGRVNNEQFF. As DNA, the CDR3 is TGCAGTGCTGGGGATAGCGGGAGGGTGAACAATGAGCAGTTCTTC.

The gene calls are TRBV30 and TRBJ2-1, with 8 bases matching TRBD2. V lost 7 bases to trimming and J lost 12 bases; unmatched junction nucleotides: 8. Germline assignment: CDR1 GTSNPN and CDR2 SVGIG (reference sequence). This CDR3 spans 11 amino acids. In nucleotides, the CDR3 is TGTGCCTCGACGGGAGGGGACACGCAGTTCTTC. Its protein is CASTGGDTQFF.

CDR3 sequence reads: CASSPAVQGSAEAFF. As DNA, the CDR3 is TGTGCCAGCAGCCCAGCTGTACAGGGTAGCGCTGAAGCTTTCTTT. V gene TRBV7-9 combines with J gene TRBJ1-1, with D possibly being TRBD1 (6 bases). Trimming removed 5 bases at V and 6 bases at J, with 19 bases between. CDR3 size: 15 residues. Germline lookup yields CDR1 SEHNR and CDR2 FQNEAQ (reference sequence).

This clonotype turned up a few times. This rearrangement joins TRBV28 to TRBJ1-6; D may be TRBD1 (5 bases). CDR1 is MDHEN and CDR2 is SYDVKM in the germline V gene. The V and J ends lost 7 bases and 7 bases respectively, with 14 bases between them. The CDR3 extends over 14 amino acids. CDR3 bases: TGTGCCAGCACCCCATTAGGGGACAATTCACCCCTCCACTTT. This sequence encodes CASTPLGDNSPLHF.

The V gene is TRBV6-1, the J gene TRBJ1-2; 10 bases are a match to TRBD1. V shed 8 bases, J shed 5 bases, and the junction held 8 bases outside the gene matches. Germline CDR1 reads MNHNS; CDR2 reads SASEGT. The CDR3 is made up of 14 amino acids. CDR3: CASRVDRGLYGYTF. In DNA, the CDR3 is TGTGCCAGCCGGGTTGACAGGGGGCTTTATGGCTACACCTTC.

The chain recombines TRBV2 with TRBJ1-1; D gene ambiguous. CDR1 SNHLY and CDR2 FYNNEI come from the germline V gene. CDR3 size: 12 residues. Trimming removed 6 bases from V and 2 bases from J, with 7 bases in between. In DNA, the CDR3 is TGTGCCAGCAGGAAGGACAACACTGAAGCTTTCTTT. It is translated as CASRKDNTEAFF. The full variable domain, rest sourced from reference TRBV2 and TRBJ1-1, is EPEVTQTPSHQVTQMGQEVILRCVPISNHLYFYWYRQILGQKVEFLVSFYNNEISEKSEIFDDQFSVERPDGSNFTLKIRSTKLEDSAMYFCASRKDNTEAFFGQGTRLTVV.

This clonotype was seen only a few times. The V gene is TRBV24-1, the J gene TRBJ2-1; TRBD2 agrees at 13 bases. The CDR3 is made up of 16 amino acids. The V and J ends lost 5 bases and 3 bases, in that order; junction bases with no gene match: 3. Germline V gene lookup returns CDR1 KGHDR and CDR2 SFDVKD. The chain's CDR3 is CATSGTSGSIYNEQFF. The CDR3, as DNA: TGTGCCACCAGTGGGACTAGCGGGAGTATCTACAATGAGCAGTTCTTC.

The rearrangement joins TRBV20-1 to TRBJ2-1, with D maybe TRBD2 (6 bases). The CDR3 has 19 residues. V dropped 5 bases and J dropped 8 bases, with 34 bases sitting between them. Germline loops: CDR1 DFQATT, CDR2 SNEGSKA (reference sequence). The CDR3 here is CSASPTGEGAATSPYEQFF. The CDR3 DNA reads as TGCAGTGCTTCCCCCACGGGGGAAGGAGCGGCCACTAGCCCCTATGAGCAGTTCTTC.